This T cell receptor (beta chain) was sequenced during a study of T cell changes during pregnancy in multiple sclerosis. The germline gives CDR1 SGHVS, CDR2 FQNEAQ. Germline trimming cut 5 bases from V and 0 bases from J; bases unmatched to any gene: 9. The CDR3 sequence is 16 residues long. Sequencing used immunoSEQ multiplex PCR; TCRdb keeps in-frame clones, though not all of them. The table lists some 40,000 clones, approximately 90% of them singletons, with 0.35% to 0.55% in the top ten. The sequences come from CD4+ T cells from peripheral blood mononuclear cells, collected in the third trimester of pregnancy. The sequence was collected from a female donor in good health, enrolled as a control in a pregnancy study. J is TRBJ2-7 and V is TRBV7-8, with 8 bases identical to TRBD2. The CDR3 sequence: CASSLRGGASSYEQYF. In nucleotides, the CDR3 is TGTGCCAGCAGCCTCCGGGGGGGCGCCAGCTCCTACGAGCAGTACTTC. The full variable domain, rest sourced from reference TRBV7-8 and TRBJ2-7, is GAGVSQSPRYKVAKRGQDVALRCDPISGHVSLFWYQQALGQGPEFLTYFQNEAQLDKSGLPSDRFFAERPEGSVSTLKIQRTQQEDSAVYLCASSLRGGASSYEQYFGPGTRLTVT.